The next 16 T cell receptor beta chains were all read from a single sample in a study of human T cells and chemical hapten exposure. TCRdb passed the RACE reads through MiXCR, listing each CDR3 protein once. Of 65,000 to 90,000 distinct CDR3 sequences listed, approximately 14% are singletons. The time point here: pre-sensitization, week 0. Treatment indicated: therapeutic diphenylcyclopropenone sensitization with weekly scalp DPC. The sequencing used whole blood, collected in connection with sensitization to the hapten diphenylcyclopropenone (DPC). The receptor set was obtained from a woman between 50 and 59 years old with alopecia areata. Some clones in this sample may be carry-over from other donors' samples.

The chain couples TRBV6-2 or TRBV6-3 to TRBJ1-2; tentatively, D is TRBD1 (5 bases). The germline V gene encodes CDR1 MNHEY and CDR2 SVGEGT. Trimming pared 7 bases from V and 4 bases from J, leaving 16 bases between. This CDR3 region has 14 residues. CDR3 bases: TGTGCCAGCACCGCGGCGGGGGAGCGCTATGGCTACACCTTC. It translates to CASTAAGERYGYTF.

This clonotype was counted between two and nine times. The CDR3 sequence: CASSQDRTGPSGYTF. The DNA for the CDR3 is TGCGCCAGCAGCCAAGACAGGACAGGGCCTTCGGGCTACACCTTC. The chain employs TRBV4-1 and TRBJ1-2; 8 positions match TRBD1. This CDR3 is 15 amino acids long. Germline assignment: CDR1 MGHRA and CDR2 YSYEKL. The ends lost 0 bases at V and 8 bases at J; junction bases unmatched: 8.

The rearrangement links TRBV2 to TRBJ1-6; 11 bases agree with TRBD1. Germline V CDR1 and CDR2: SNHLY, FYNNEI. With 6 bases clipped from V and 9 bases from J, the junction kept 7 bases outside the gene matches. This CDR3 spans 15 amino acids. This chain's CDR3 is CASRRTGGLGSPLHF. The CDR3, as DNA: TGTGCCAGCAGAAGGACAGGGGGCTTGGGTTCACCCCTCCACTTT.

This clonotype came up a few times. This chain links TRBV7-2 with TRBJ2-1; TRBD2 is a possible D gene (6 bases). This CDR3 contains 13 residues. Germline V CDR1 and CDR2: SGHTA, FQGNSA. Deletions cut 3 bases from V and 12 bases from J, with 15 bases between. CDR3 nucleotide sequence: TGTGCCAGCAGCTTGGGACTCTCATCTGGGCAGTTCTTC. This gives the protein CASSLGLSSGQFF.

The rearrangement joins TRBV29-1 to TRBJ1-2, with 7 positions matching TRBD1. The CDR3 is 11 amino acids. From germline, CDR1 is SQVTM and CDR2 ANQGSEA. The CDR3 loop is CRADRSAGYTF. The CDR3 DNA reads as TGCAGGGCGGACAGGTCCGCTGGGTACACCTTC.

This clonotype was picked up a small number of times. This chain connects TRBV7-8 to TRBJ2-1; the D gene is possibly TRBD1 (5 bases). CDR1 is SGHVS, CDR2 FQNEAQ, per germline. V lost 5 bases and J lost 0, with 11 bases in between. The CDR3 runs to 15 residues. CDR3 amino acids: CASSPRVSSYNEQFF. The CDR3 coding sequence is TGTGCCAGCAGCCCCAGGGTTAGCTCCTACAATGAGCAGTTCTTC.

The chain carries TRBV7-6 and TRBJ2-5; the D gene is possibly TRBD2 (5 bases). The CDR3 is 14 amino acids. In germline, CDR1 is SGHVS, CDR2 FNYEAQ. V lost 2 bases to trimming and J lost 0 bases, with 7 bases between them. The CDR3 region has the DNA TGTGCCAGCAGCTTACCGGGATACCAAGAGACCCAGTACTTC. It yields the protein CASSLPGYQETQYF.

The chain recombines TRBV6-6 with TRBJ2-4; 9 positions agree with TRBD1. CDR3 length equals 15 residues. J was trimmed by 1 base and V by 9 bases; bases with no gene match: 7. Germline values: CDR1 MNHNY, CDR2 SVGAGI (reference sequence). The CDR3: CASSWTGDAKNIQYF. Here the CDR3 DNA reads TGTGCCAGTTCTTGGACAGGGGACGCCAAAAACATTCAGTACTTC.

The chain carries TRBV3-1 and TRBJ2-1; TRBD2 agrees at 10 bases. V dropped 3 bases and J dropped 4; count of bases not matched to a gene: 3. In germline, CDR1 is LGHDT, CDR2 YNNKEL (reference sequence). This CDR3 comprises 15 residues. CDR3 sequence (DNA): TGTGCCAGCAGCCAGGGACTAGCGCTTTACAATGAGCAGTTCTTC. Translation: CASSQGLALYNEQFF.

This clonotype was seen a few times. The V and J genes are TRBV7-9 and TRBJ2-7; 10 bases are a match to TRBD1. J lost 4 bases, V lost 5 bases, and 14 bases had no gene match. This CDR3 is built from 17 residues. Germline CDR1 SEHNR, CDR2 FQNEAQ (reference sequence). CDR3 coding DNA: TGTGCCAGCAGCAAACTAAGAGGGACAGGGGATTCGTACGAGCAGTACTTC. Its translation: CASSKLRGTGDSYEQYF.

This clonotype was seen a handful of times. V gene TRBV6-5 combines with J gene TRBJ2-7; no definite D call. The CDR3 length is 13 residues. Looked up from germline, CDR1 is MNHEY and CDR2 is SVGAGI. V dropped 6 bases and J dropped 3 bases, with 12 bases sitting between them. The DNA of the CDR3 is TGTGCCAGCAGACTCTCAACTGTCTACGAGCAGTACTTC. This gives the protein CASRLSTVYEQYF.

The chain has TRBV20-1 and TRBJ2-2; no definite D call. The CDR3 spans 13 residues. The V end was cut by 3 bases, the J end by 8 bases, with 13 bases between. Germline lookup yields CDR1 DFQATT and CDR2 SNEGSKA (reference sequence). In DNA form, the CDR3 reads TGCAGTGCTAGTGGCCCGAGTGTGGGGGAGCTGTTTTTT. This codes for CSASGPSVGELFF.

A single count supports this clonotype. Germline and junction disagree at one end, which may indicate a read error. This sequence joins TRBV3-1 and TRBJ2-1; D perhaps matches TRBD1 (6 bases). The CDR3 runs to 13 residues. Germline V CDR1 and CDR2: LGHDT, YNNKEL (reference sequence). The CDR3 nucleotides are TGTGCCGGCAGACAACGCACAGGGAATGAGCAGTTCTTC. It translates to CAGRQRTGNEQFF.

The gene calls are TRBV20-1 and TRBJ2-7; the D is unclear. Trimming removed 5 bases from V and 1 base from J, with 12 bases in between. The CDR3 is 13 residues long. CDR1 and CDR2 from the germline V gene are DFQATT and SNEGSKA (reference sequence). The DNA for the CDR3 is TGCAGTGCTTCTCCTGGAGATTCCTACGAGCAGTACTTC. Its translation is CSASPGDSYEQYF.

V and J are TRBV20-1 and TRBJ2-7; D call uncertain. The CDR3 covers 12 residues. Germline CDR1 is DFQATT and CDR2 is SNEGSKA (reference sequence). V was trimmed by 6 bases and J by 3 bases, leaving 12 bases between them. The DNA of the CDR3 is TGCAGTGCACGAAGGACGGGCTACGAGCAGTACTTC. Protein: CSARRTGYEQYF.

The chain employs TRBV28 and TRBJ1-5, with a tentative D call TRBD1 (5 bases). Between the trimmed V and J ends, which lost 3 bases and 6 bases, there was a span of 12 bases. CDR3 length equals 14 residues. Germline lookup yields CDR1 MDHEN and CDR2 SYDVKM. The DNA of the CDR3 is TGTGCCAGCAGTTTTAACTGGGGGAGTCAGCCCCAGCATTTT. This translates into CASSFNWGSQPQHF.